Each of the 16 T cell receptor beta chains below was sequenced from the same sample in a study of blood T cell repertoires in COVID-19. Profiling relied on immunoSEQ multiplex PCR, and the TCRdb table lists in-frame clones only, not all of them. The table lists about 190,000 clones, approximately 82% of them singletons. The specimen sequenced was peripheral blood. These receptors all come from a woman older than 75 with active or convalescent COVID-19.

The CDR3 loop reads CASSWRTSGTYNEQFF. As DNA, the CDR3 is TGTGCCAGCAGTTGGAGGACTAGCGGTACCTACAATGAGCAGTTCTTC. This chain joins TRBV27 and TRBJ2-1; 10 bases agree with TRBD2. The CDR3 has 16 amino acids. The V gene's germline CDR1 is MNHEY and CDR2 SMNVEV (reference sequence). The trim removed 4 bases at V and 2 bases at J, leaving 5 bases unmatched.

The DNA of the CDR3 is TGTGCCAGCAGTAATCCCGGGGGGGGCTCCTACAATGAGCAGTTCTTC. It translates to CASSNPGGGSYNEQFF. V is TRBV2 and J is TRBJ2-1; 8 bases map to TRBD2. This CDR3 spans 16 amino acids. The J segment lost 0 bases and the V segment lost 5 bases, leaving 6 bases of the junction unmatched. Germline V CDR1 and CDR2: SNHLY, FYNNEI.

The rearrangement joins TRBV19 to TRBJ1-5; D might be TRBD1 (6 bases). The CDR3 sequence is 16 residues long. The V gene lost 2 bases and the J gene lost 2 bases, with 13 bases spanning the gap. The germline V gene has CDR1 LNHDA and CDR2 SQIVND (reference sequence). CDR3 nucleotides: TGTGCCAGTAGTATAATACAGGGTCGAGGCAATCAGCCCCAGCATTTT. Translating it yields CASSIIQGRGNQPQHF.

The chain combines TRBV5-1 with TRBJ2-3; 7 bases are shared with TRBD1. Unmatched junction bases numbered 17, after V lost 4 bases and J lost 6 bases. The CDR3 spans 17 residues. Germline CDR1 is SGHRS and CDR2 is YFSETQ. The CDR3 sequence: CASSRGQTVNTGDTQYF. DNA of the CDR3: TGCGCCAGCAGCAGGGGGCAGACTGTTAACACGGGGGATACGCAGTATTTT. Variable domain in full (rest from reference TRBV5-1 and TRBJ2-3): KAGVTQTPRYLIKTRGQQVTLSCSPISGHRSVSWYQQTPGQGLQFLFEYFSETQRNKGNFPGRFSGRQFSNSRSEMNVSTLELGDSALYLCASSRGQTVNTGDTQYFGPGTRLTVL.

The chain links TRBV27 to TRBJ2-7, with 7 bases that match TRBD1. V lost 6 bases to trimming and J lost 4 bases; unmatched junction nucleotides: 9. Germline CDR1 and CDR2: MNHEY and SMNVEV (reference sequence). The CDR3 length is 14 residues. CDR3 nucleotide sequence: TGTGCCAGCAGGCCACTGGGACAGAATTACGAGCAGTACTTC. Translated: CASRPLGQNYEQYF.

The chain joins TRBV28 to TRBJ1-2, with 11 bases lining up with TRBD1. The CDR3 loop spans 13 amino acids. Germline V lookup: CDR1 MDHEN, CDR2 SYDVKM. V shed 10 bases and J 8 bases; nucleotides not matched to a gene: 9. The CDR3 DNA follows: TGTGCCATTATTGGACAGGGGGCAAGAGGCTACACCTTC. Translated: CAIIGQGARGYTF.

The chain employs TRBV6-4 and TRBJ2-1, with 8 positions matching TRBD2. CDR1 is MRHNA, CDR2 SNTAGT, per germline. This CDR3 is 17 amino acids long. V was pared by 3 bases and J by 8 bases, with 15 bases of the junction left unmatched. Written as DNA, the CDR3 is TGTGCCAGCAGTGAAGTCCCGGGAGGGCCGTACTCGTATGAGCAGTTCTTC. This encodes CASSEVPGGPYSYEQFF.

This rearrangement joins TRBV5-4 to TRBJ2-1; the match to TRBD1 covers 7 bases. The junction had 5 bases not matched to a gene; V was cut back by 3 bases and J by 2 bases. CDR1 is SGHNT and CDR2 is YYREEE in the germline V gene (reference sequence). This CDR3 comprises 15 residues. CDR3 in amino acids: CASSSHRGAYNEQFF. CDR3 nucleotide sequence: TGTGCCAGCAGCTCCCACAGGGGCGCCTACAATGAGCAGTTCTTC. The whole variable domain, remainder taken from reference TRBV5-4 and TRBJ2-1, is ETGVTQSPTHLIKTRGQQVTLRCSSQSGHNTVSWYQQALGQGPQFIFQYYREEENGRGNFPPRFSGLQFPNYSSELNVNALELDDSALYLCASSSHRGAYNEQFFGPGTRLTVL.

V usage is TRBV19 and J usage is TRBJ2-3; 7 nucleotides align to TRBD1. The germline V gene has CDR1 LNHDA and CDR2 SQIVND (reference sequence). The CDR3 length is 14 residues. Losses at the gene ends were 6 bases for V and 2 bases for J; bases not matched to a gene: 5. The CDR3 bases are TGTGCCAGTAGCCCGGGACAGAACACAGATACGCAGTATTTT. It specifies CASSPGQNTDTQYF.

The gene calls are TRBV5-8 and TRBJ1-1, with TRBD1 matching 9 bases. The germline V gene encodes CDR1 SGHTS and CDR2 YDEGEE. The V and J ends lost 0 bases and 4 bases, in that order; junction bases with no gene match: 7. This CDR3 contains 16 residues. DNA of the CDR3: TGTGCCAGCAGCTTGGCTATTGGGACAGGGTCCACTGAAGCTTTCTTT. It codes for CASSLAIGTGSTEAFF.

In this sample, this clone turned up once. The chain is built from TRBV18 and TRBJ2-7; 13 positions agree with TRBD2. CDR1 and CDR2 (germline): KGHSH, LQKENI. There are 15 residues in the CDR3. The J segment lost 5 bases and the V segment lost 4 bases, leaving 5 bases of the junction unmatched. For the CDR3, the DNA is TGTGCCAGCTCACTTAGGACTAGCGGGAGCCACGAGCAGTACTTC. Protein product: CASSLRTSGSHEQYF.

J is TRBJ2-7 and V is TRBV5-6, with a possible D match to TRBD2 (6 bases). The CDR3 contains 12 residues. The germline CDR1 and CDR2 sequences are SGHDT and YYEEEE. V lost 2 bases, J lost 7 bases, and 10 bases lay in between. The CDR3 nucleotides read TGTGCCAGCAGCTTTATTGGGGGGGAGCAGTACTTC. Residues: CASSFIGGEQYF.

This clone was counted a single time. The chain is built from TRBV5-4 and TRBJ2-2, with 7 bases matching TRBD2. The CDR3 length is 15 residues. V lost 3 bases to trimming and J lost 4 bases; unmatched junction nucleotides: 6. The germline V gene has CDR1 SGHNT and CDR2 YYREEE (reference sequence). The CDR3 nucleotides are TGTGCCAGCAGCTCCCAGCGGGGACGCACCGGGGAGCTGTTTTTT. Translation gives CASSSQRGRTGELFF.

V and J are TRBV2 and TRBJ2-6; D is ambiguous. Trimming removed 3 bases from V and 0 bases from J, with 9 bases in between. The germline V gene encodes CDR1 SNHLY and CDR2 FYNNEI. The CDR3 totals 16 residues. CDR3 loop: CASSDSSYSGANVLTF. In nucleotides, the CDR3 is TGTGCCAGCAGTGACTCAAGCTACTCTGGGGCCAACGTCCTGACTTTC.

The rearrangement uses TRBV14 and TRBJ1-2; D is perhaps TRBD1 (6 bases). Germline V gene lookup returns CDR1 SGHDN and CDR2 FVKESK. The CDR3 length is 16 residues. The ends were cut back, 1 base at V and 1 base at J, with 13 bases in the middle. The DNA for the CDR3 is TGTGCCAGCAGCCAAGCGGGGGGCTTCGTTAACTATGGCTACACCTTC. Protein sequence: CASSQAGGFVNYGYTF.

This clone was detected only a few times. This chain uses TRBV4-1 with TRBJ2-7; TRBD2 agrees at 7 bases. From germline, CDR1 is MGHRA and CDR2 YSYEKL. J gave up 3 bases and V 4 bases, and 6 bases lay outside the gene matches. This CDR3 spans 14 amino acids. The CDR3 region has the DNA TGCGCCAGCAGCCCCCGGTGGGAGGGCTACGAGCAGTACTTC. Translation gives CASSPRWEGYEQYF.